This is a list of T cell receptor beta chains from one sample in a study of cytomegalovirus exposure and HLA in healthy donors. The protocol was immunoSEQ multiplex PCR, while the TCRdb copy is restricted to in-frame clones and leaves out a portion. The sample has some 150,000 clones; more than 75% are singletons. Sequencing was done on a sample of PBMCs. These receptors were collected from a man aged 18 to 30 in good health and CMV-seropositive. Both conserved end residues are part of each CDR3. A D gene is named only where the DNA matches it firmly. Clone sizes are given selectively: once, few, many, or a class where the clone is expanded.

clone_size d_call j_call v_call cdr3_aa cdr3_nt
NA TRBD1 TRBJ2-7 TRBV29-1 CSVEWDRGYEQYF TGCAGCGTTGAGTGGGACAGGGGGTACGAGCAGTACTTC
NA TRBD2 TRBJ2-1 TRBV19 CASSTDSGGYNEQFF TGTGCCAGTAGTACTGATAGCGGGGGATACAATGAGCAGTTCTTC
NA TRBD1 TRBJ1-4 TRBV7-9 CASSSGGQGNEKLFF TGTGCCAGCAGCTCAGGGGGACAGGGTAATGAAAAACTGTTTTTT
few TRBD2 TRBJ2-5 TRBV28 CASSGWGLAGRGKETQYF TGTGCCAGCAGTGGGTGGGGACTAGCGGGAAGAGGTAAAGAGACCCAGTACTTC
NA NA TRBJ1-1 TRBV9 CASSRQQMNTEAFF TGTGCCAGCAGCAGACAGCAAATGAACACTGAAGCTTTCTTT
NA NA TRBJ2-2 TRBV29-1 CSVGVTSPGELFF TGCAGCGTTGGGGTAACTAGCCCCGGGGAGCTGTTTTTT
NA NA TRBJ2-5 TRBV11-2 CASSLDLGAGQETQYF TGTGCCAGCAGCTTAGATCTGGGCGCAGGCCAAGAGACCCAGTACTTC
NA NA TRBJ1-5 TRBV10-3 CAIRKDGKNQPQHF TGTGCCATCAGAAAGGACGGGAAAAATCAGCCCCAGCATTTT
once TRBD2 TRBJ2-7 TRBV14 CASSPGLAGLIYEQYF TGTGCCAGCAGCCCGGGTCTAGCGGGACTAATTTACGAGCAGTACTTC
NA TRBD1 TRBJ1-1 TRBV4-3 CASSQSDRGGTEAFF TGCGCCAGCAGCCAGAGTGACAGGGGTGGCACTGAAGCTTTCTTT
NA NA TRBJ2-5 TRBV10-3 CAISDGLQETQYF TGTGCCATCAGTGACGGTTTGCAAGAGACCCAGTACTTC
NA TRBD2 TRBJ2-3 TRBV7-9 CAAAGGSTDTQYF TGTGCAGCGGCGGGAGGGAGCACAGATACGCAGTATTTT
NA NA TRBJ2-5 TRBV29-1 CSVESQAYQETQYF TGCAGCGTTGAAAGTCAGGCGTATCAAGAGACCCAGTACTTC
NA NA TRBJ2-5 TRBV11-1 CASSLAGETQYF TGTGCCAGCAGCTTAGCCGGAGAGACCCAGTACTTC
NA NA TRBJ2-6 TRBV9 CASSVQQGSSGANVLTF TGTGCCAGCAGCGTACAGCAGGGAAGCTCTGGGGCCAACGTCCTGACTTTC
NA NA TRBJ1-2 TRBV19 CASSISGSVGYTF TGTGCCAGTAGTATATCGGGGTCTGTGGGCTACACCTTC
NA NA TRBJ1-5 TRBV6-5 CASSPRDNNQPQHF TGTGCCAGCAGTCCCCGGGACAACAATCAGCCCCAGCATTTT
NA NA TRBJ2-1 TRBV14 CASSQVRGVNEQFF TGTGCCAGCAGCCAAGTTCGCGGGGTAAATGAGCAGTTCTTC
NA NA TRBJ2-7 TRBV5-6 CASSFGGRGGQYF TGTGCCAGCAGCTTTGGCGGGAGAGGGGGGCAGTACTTC
once NA TRBJ2-7 TRBV11-2 CASSFRDWSSYEQYF TGTGCCAGCAGCTTCCGGGACTGGAGCTCCTACGAGCAGTACTTC
NA TRBD1 TRBJ2-5 TRBV20-1 CSATGGETQYF TGCAGTGCTACAGGGGGAGAGACCCAGTACTTC
once NA TRBJ2-3 TRBV7-8 CASGSDTDTQYF TGTGCCAGCGGGAGTGACACAGATACGCAGTATTTT
NA NA TRBJ2-7 TRBV19 CASSIGGYEQYF TGTGCCAGTAGTATTGGAGGATACGAGCAGTACTTC
few TRBD1 TRBJ1-2 TRBV30 CAWSAAGQGINYGYTF TGTGCCTGGAGTGCCGCCGGACAGGGGATTAACTATGGCTACACCTTC
NA TRBD2 TRBJ2-1 TRBV15 CATSSGRASYNEQFF TGTGCCACCAGCAGCGGGAGGGCCAGCTACAATGAGCAGTTCTTC
NA NA TRBJ1-5 TRBV27 CASRDQGSNQPQHF TGTGCCAGCAGAGACCAGGGAAGCAATCAGCCCCAGCATTTT
NA TRBD2 TRBJ2-3 TRBV4-2 CASSPRREGHYGDTQYF TGTGCCAGCAGCCCCCGGCGGGAGGGCCATTATGGAGATACGCAGTATTTT
NA NA TRBJ2-5 TRBV5-1 CASSLITGFQETQYF TGCGCCAGCAGCTTGATTACAGGGTTCCAAGAGACCCAGTACTTC